What follows are 10 T cell receptor beta chains derived from one specimen sequenced in a study of blood T cells in healthy people across ages. A second PCR, run for roughly 6 to 11 cycles, used a sample-barcoded 5' primer plus a J-beta primer mix. TCRdb ran MiXCR on the 5' RACE reads and lists one entry per CDR3 protein. Here the sample spans about a million distinct CDR3 sequences, roughly 47% being singletons. Sequenced: blood. The receptors derive from a woman aged 55 to 70 in good health.

The J gene is TRBJ2-7, the V gene TRBV29-1; TRBD1 is a possible D gene (7 bases). The V and J ends lost 7 bases and 2 bases respectively, with 12 bases between them. This CDR3 spans 12 amino acids. CDR1 and CDR2 from the germline V gene are SQVTM and ANQGSEA. The CDR3 loop is CSAIRGAYEQYF. The CDR3 DNA follows: TGCAGCGCCATCAGGGGGGCCTACGAGCAGTACTTC.

This chain uses TRBV7-2 with TRBJ1-1; D possibly corresponds to TRBD1 (5 bases). V was pared by 2 bases and J by 3 bases, with 10 bases between. The CDR3 has 14 amino acids. Germline V gene lookup returns CDR1 SGHTA and CDR2 FQGNSA. The CDR3, as DNA: TGTGCCAGCAGCTTACCCGGGGGTTACACTGAAGCTTTCTTT. Encoded protein: CASSLPGGYTEAFF. Drawing the rest from reference TRBV7-2 and TRBJ1-1, the complete variable domain is GAGVSQSPSNKVTEKGKDVELRCDPISGHTALYWYRQSLGQGLEFLIYFQGNSAPDKSGLPSDRFSAERTGGSVSTLTIQRTQQEDSAVYLCASSLPGGYTEAFFGQGTRLTVV.

The chain recombines TRBV4-3 with TRBJ2-5, with D tentatively TRBD1 or TRBD2 (5 bases each). Deletions cut 6 bases from V and 5 bases from J, with 25 bases between. The germline V gene encodes CDR1 LGHNA and CDR2 YSLEER. The CDR3 extends over 17 amino acids. CDR3 sequence reads: CASSHARGRALGETQYF. CDR3 coding DNA: TGCGCCAGCAGTCACGCAAGGGGACGGGCCCTGGGGGAGACCCAGTACTTC.

V and J are TRBV20-1 and TRBJ2-5; 11 bases align to TRBD1. CDR1 and CDR2 from the germline V gene are DFQATT and SNEGSKA (reference sequence). The CDR3 runs to 16 residues. V lost 1 base to trimming and J lost 11 bases; unmatched junction nucleotides: 15. CDR3 sequence: CSARGTGGANYNEQYF. The CDR3 DNA follows: TGCAGTGCTAGAGGGACAGGGGGCGCCAATTACAATGAGCAGTACTTC.

This clonotype was picked up a small number of times. This sequence joins TRBV10-3 and TRBJ2-5; D is perhaps TRBD2 (5 bases). Germline values: CDR1 ENHRY, CDR2 SYGVKD. The CDR3 covers 14 residues. V lost 4 bases to trimming and J lost 11 bases, with 20 bases between them. The CDR3 reads CAISVVATRGEQYF. In DNA form, the CDR3 reads TGTGCCATCAGTGTGGTGGCGACCCGGGGAGAGCAGTACTTC.

This clonotype has more than one count but fewer than ten. This CDR3 is CASSSYTGLRYEQYF. CDR3 nucleotides: TGTGCCAGCAGCTCCTACACGGGACTCCGATACGAGCAGTACTTC. The V call is TRBV7-2, the J call TRBJ2-7, with TRBD2 as a possible D gene (6 bases). Trimming removed 4 bases at V and 4 bases at J, with 17 bases between. CDR3 length: 15 amino acids. Germline CDR1 is SGHTA and CDR2 is FQGNSA.

This clonotype was recorded once. Mismatch with germline at one junction end may stem from a read error. The rearrangement links TRBV29-1 to TRBJ2-5; D may match TRBD1 or TRBD2 (6 bases each). Germline V gene sequence: CDR1 SQVTM, CDR2 ANQGSEA. The CDR3 is made up of 10 amino acids. The CDR3 nucleotides read TGTCCGACGGGGGCGGGGACCCAGTACTTC. Protein product: CPTGAGTQYF.

For this clonotype: At one end the junction does not follow the germline gene, possibly because of a read error. This rearrangement joins TRBV29-1 to TRBJ2-5; D gene uncertain. Per the germline V gene, CDR1 is SQVTM and CDR2 is ANQGSEA. The CDR3 runs 12 residues. The CDR3 loop reads CSAERSPGTQYF. In nucleotides, the CDR3 is TGCAGCGCTGAAAGGTCCCCGGGGACCCAGTACTTC.

This clonotype was counted only a few times. The chain recombines TRBV20-1 with TRBJ1-2, with D tentatively TRBD1 (5 bases). CDR1 DFQATT and CDR2 SNEGSKA come from the germline V gene (reference sequence). The V gene lost 6 bases and the J gene lost 7 bases, with 18 bases spanning the gap. The CDR3 extends over 13 amino acids. This chain's CDR3 is CSAALTETAGYTF. In nucleotides, the CDR3 is TGCAGTGCGGCGTTGACAGAAACTGCTGGCTACACCTTC.

The rearrangement uses TRBV6-2 or TRBV6-3 and TRBJ2-3; no reliable D call. V lost 6 bases to trimming and J lost 14 bases, with 21 bases between them. The CDR3 is 13 amino acids. Germline lookup yields CDR1 MNHEY and CDR2 SVGEGT. The CDR3 nucleotides read TGTGCCAGCAGCCCGGCCCGGGCCTCACCCCTGTATTTT. It codes for CASSPARASPLYF.